This T cell receptor (beta chain) was found in a study of vaccination and CD4 T cells after COVID-19. With the Oncomine TCR Beta short-read assay, DNA from cultured CD4+ T cells was sequenced. The authors extracted genomic DNA from cultured CD4+ T cells. Using its own MiXCR run on the PCR reads, TCRdb lists one record per CDR3 protein. This table holds 9,900 or so distinct CDR3 sequences, around two fifths found once. Details on this clonotype: As yet, its antigen is unknown.

Described treatment: approximately nine-day PBMC culture with coronavirus spike peptide pools or control peptides (ViraFEST assay). During the years 2011-2018, before the COVID-19 pandemic, the unexposed donor's CD4+ T cells were collected. With around 10 ug/ml peptide pools and approximately 10 IU/ml IL-2, PBMCs were cultured at a few million per well. If enough cells were available, CD4+ T cells from unexposed donors were probed with SARS-CoV-2 S/N and four cold-coronavirus spikes. Per germline, CDR1 MNHEY and CDR2 SVGEGT. CDR3 length: 11 amino acids. Trimming removed 10 bases at V and 6 bases at J, with 9 bases between.

Sequencing was done on a sample of CD4+ T cells from blood, cultured in vitro. This clonotype was obtained from a human donor in good health. This rearrangement joins TRBV6-2 or TRBV6-3 to TRBJ2-2, with D possibly matching TRBD1 (6 bases). This CDR3 is CATDRPGELFF. The CDR3 DNA reads TGTGCCACCGACAGGCCCGGGGAGCTGTTTTTT.